The entry that follows covers one T cell receptor beta chain sequence. The CDR3 length is 13 residues. V was pared by 3 bases and J by 4 bases, with 10 bases between. Germline lookup yields CDR1 KGHSH and CDR2 LQKENI. Clones were sequenced by immunoSEQ multiplex PCR, and TCRdb holds only the in-frame ones, with some missing. This sample has under 200,000 clones; roughly four fifths occur once, and the top ten carry approximately 11%. Self-reported history from a screening survey and questionnaire set each donor's cohort. The data are from a study of blood T cell repertoires in COVID-19. Material for sequencing was PBMCs or T cells enriched from blood (not recorded which). The chain recombines TRBV18 with TRBJ2-7; no clear D. The TCR originated in a man aged 50 or older who had recovered from COVID-19. CDR3 bases: TGTGCCAGCTCACCCATGAGAGGTTACGAGCAGTACTTC. It is translated as CASSPMRGYEQYF.